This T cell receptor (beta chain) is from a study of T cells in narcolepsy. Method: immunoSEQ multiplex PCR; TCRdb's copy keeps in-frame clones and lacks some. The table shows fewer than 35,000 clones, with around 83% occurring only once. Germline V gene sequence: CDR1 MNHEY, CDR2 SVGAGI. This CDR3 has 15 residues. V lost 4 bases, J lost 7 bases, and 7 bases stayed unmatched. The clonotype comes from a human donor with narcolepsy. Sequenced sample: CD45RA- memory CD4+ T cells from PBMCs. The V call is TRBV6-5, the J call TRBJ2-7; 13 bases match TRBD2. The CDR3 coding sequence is TGTGCCAGCAGTTTGACTAGCGGGGGGCCGAGAGAGCAGTACTTC. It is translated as CASSLTSGGPREQYF.